One sample yielded the 4 T cell receptor beta chains listed below, sequenced in a study of T cells in Graves' hyperthyroidism and ophthalmopathy. RNA transcripts gave rise to amplified TCR beta CDR3 regions. The HTBI primer set drove a first-round RT-PCR of the TCR CDR3. Each CDR3 protein gets one entry after TCRdb re-called the multiplex PCR reads with MiXCR. Here the sample spans about 720,000 distinct CDR3 sequences, roughly a sixth being singletons. The sample was blood. The receptors stem from a woman aged 50 to 60 with Graves' hyperthyroidism that later progressed to Graves' ophthalmopathy.

This clonotype was detected only a few times. The chain is built from TRBV19 and TRBJ1-5, with TRBD1 as a possible D gene (5 bases). The CDR3 has 15 residues. V lost 3 bases and J 9 bases, leaving 18 bases between the germline ends. Per the germline V gene, CDR1 is LNHDA and CDR2 is SQIVND (reference sequence). In nucleotides, the CDR3 is TGTGCCAGTAGTATTCAAACGGGGCGGGATGTGCCCCAGCATTTT. Its protein product is CASSIQTGRDVPQHF. Using reference TRBV19 and TRBJ1-5 for the parts outside the CDR3, the full variable domain is DGGITQSPKYLFRKEGQNVTLSCEQNLNHDAMYWYRQDPGQGLRLIYYSQIVNDFQKGDIAEGYSVSREKKESFPLTVTSAQKNPTAFYLCASSIQTGRDVPQHFGDGTRLSIL.

This clonotype was found many times. V usage is TRBV7-9 and J usage is TRBJ2-3; possibly TRBD1 or TRBD2 for D (5 bases each). Germline V gives CDR1 SEHNR, CDR2 FQNEAQ (reference sequence). This CDR3 has 12 residues. V lost 4 bases to trimming and J lost 6 bases, with 8 bases between them. CDR3 nucleotide sequence: TGTGCCAGCAGCTCAGAGGGGGATACGCAGTATTTT. This encodes CASSSEGDTQYF.

The chain recombines TRBV11-2 with TRBJ2-5; D tentatively reads TRBD1 or TRBD2 (5 bases each). V was pared by 5 bases and J by 5 bases, with 18 bases between. This CDR3 spans 15 amino acids. From germline, CDR1 is SGHAT and CDR2 FQNNGV. CDR3 loop: CASSPRGRSEETQYF. Written as DNA, the CDR3 is TGTGCCAGCAGCCCCCGGGGACGGTCGGAGGAGACCCAGTACTTC.

This clonotype came up a few times. The chain links TRBV4-1 to TRBJ2-3, with 8 bases lining up with TRBD1. The germline CDR1 and CDR2 sequences are MGHRA and YSYEKL. The CDR3 totals 17 residues. The ends lost 0 bases at V and 0 bases at J; junction bases unmatched: 5. The CDR3 DNA sequence: TGCGCCAGCAGCCAAGATGGGACAGGACCTAGCACAGATACGCAGTATTTT. The encoded protein is CASSQDGTGPSTDTQYF.